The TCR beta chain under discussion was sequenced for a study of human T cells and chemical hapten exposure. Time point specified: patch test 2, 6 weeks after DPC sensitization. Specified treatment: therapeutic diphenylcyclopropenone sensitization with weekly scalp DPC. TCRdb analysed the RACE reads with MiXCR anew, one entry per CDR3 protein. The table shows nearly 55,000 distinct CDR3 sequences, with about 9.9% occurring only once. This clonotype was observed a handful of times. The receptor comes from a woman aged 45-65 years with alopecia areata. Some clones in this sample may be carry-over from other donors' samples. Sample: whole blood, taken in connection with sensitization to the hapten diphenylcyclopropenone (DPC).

CDR3 coding DNA: TGCGCCAGCAGCTTGGGGGCTAGTGAAAAACTGTTTTTT. This sequence encodes CASSLGASEKLFF. The J gene is TRBJ1-4, the V gene TRBV5-1; D unresolved. Trimming pared 0 bases from V and 7 bases from J, leaving 7 bases between. The CDR3 covers 13 residues. From germline, CDR1 is SGHRS and CDR2 YFSETQ.